What follows describes a single T cell receptor (beta chain). The target antigen is unknown. Germline CDR1 and CDR2: SGHVS and FQNEAQ. The CDR3 spans 13 residues. V was clipped by 9 bases and J by 2 bases, with 14 bases between them. These data originate in a study of cytomegalovirus exposure and HLA in healthy donors. Study-wide findings and caveats: In vitro assays verified that a few CMV-associated chains recognized CMV antigens specifically. Later analysis associated a missense DCLRE1C variant with TCR beta V- and J-gene trimming.

A multiplex PCR was run with 60 Vbeta primers and 13 Jbeta primers. The repertoire was sequenced with immunoSEQ multiplex PCR; TCRdb's copy has only in-frame clones and lacks some. Counted here are over 150,000 clones, about 72% occurring once; the ten biggest clones make up under 2.5%. The V call is TRBV7-8, the J call TRBJ2-7, with D possibly TRBD1 on 5 matching bases. This sequence originates from a middle-aged man in good health and CMV-seropositive. The sample comprised PBMCs. Here the CDR3 DNA reads TGTGCCAGTAGGGGTGTACCCACCTACGAGCAGTACTTC. It specifies CASRGVPTYEQYF. Complete variable domain (other parts from reference TRBV7-8 and TRBJ2-7): GAGVSQSPRYKVAKRGQDVALRCDPISGHVSLFWYQQALGQGPEFLTYFQNEAQLDKSGLPSDRFFAERPEGSVSTLKIQRTQQEDSAVYLCASRGVPTYEQYFGPGTRLTVT.